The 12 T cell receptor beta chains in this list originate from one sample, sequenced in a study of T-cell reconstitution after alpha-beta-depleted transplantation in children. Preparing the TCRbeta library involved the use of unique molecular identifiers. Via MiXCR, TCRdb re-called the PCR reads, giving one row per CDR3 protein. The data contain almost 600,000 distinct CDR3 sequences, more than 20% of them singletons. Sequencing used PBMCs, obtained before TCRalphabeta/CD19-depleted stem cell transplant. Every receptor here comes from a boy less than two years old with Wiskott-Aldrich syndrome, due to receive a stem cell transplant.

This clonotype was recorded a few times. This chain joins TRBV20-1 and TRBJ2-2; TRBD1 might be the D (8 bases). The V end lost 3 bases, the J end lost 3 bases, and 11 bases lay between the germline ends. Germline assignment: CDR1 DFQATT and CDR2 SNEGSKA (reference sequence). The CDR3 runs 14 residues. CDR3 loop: CSASTGGDTGELFF. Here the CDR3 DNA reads TGCAGTGCTAGCACAGGGGGGGACACCGGGGAGCTGTTTTTT.

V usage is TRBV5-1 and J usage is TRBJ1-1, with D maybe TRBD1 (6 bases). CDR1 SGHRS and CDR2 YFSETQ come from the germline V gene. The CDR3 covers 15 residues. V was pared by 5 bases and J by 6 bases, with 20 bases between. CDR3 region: CASSMERPGGSEAFF. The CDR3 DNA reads TGCGCCAGCAGTATGGAACGTCCGGGGGGCTCTGAAGCTTTCTTT.

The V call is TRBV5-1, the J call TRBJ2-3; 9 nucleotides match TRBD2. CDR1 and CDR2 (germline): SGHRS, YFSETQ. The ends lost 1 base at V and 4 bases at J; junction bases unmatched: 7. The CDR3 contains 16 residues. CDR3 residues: CASSLQASGISDTQYF. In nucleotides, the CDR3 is TGCGCCAGCAGCTTGCAGGCTAGCGGGATCTCAGATACGCAGTATTTT.

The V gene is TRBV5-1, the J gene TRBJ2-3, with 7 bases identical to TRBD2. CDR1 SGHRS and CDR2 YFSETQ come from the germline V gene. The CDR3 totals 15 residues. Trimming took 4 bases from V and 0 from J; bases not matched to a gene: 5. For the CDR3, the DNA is TGCGCCAGCAGCCCGGAGCGGGGTAGCACAGATACGCAGTATTTT. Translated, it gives CASSPERGSTDTQYF. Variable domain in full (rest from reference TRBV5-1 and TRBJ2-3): KAGVTQTPRYLIKTRGQQVTLSCSPISGHRSVSWYQQTPGQGLQFLFEYFSETQRNKGNFPGRFSGRQFSNSRSEMNVSTLELGDSALYLCASSPERGSTDTQYFGPGTRLTVL.

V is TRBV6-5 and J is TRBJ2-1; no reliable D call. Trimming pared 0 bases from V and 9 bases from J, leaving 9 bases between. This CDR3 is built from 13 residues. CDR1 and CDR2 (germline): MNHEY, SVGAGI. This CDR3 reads CASSYSPRGEQFF. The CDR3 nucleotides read TGTGCCAGCAGTTACTCTCCCCGCGGTGAGCAGTTCTTC.

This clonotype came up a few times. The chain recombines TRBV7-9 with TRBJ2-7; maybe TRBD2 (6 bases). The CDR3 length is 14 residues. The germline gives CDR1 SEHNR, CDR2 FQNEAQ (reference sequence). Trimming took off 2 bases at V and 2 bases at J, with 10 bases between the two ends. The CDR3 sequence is CASSLRGNPYEQYF. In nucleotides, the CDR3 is TGTGCCAGCAGCTTACGGGGGAATCCCTACGAGCAGTACTTC. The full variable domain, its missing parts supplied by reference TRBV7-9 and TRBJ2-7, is DTGVSQNPRHKITKRGQNVTFRCDPISEHNRLYWYRQTLGQGPEFLTYFQNEAQLEKSRLLSDRFSAERPKGSFSTLEIQRTEQGDSAMYLCASSLRGNPYEQYFGPGTRLTVT.

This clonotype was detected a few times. The CDR3 nucleotides read TGCAGTGCCAGGACTGGTAGCGGCCAAGAGACCCAGTACTTC. It encodes CSARTGSGQETQYF. The rearrangement links TRBV20-1 to TRBJ2-5, with a possible D match to TRBD2 (6 bases). The CDR3 is 14 residues long. The V gene's germline CDR1 is DFQATT and CDR2 SNEGSKA (reference sequence). With 6 bases removed from V and 1 base from J, the gap between germline ends came to 15 bases.

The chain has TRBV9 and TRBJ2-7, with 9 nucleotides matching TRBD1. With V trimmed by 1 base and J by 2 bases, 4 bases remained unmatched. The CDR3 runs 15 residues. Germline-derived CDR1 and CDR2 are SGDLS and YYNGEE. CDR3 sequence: CASSVRTGATYEQYF. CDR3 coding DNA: TGTGCCAGCAGCGTACGGACAGGGGCAACCTACGAGCAGTACTTC. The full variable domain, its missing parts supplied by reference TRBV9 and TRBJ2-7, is DSGVTQTPKHLITATGQRVTLRCSPRSGDLSVYWYQQSLDQGLQFLIQYYNGEERAKGNILERFSAQQFPDLHSELNLSSLELGDSALYFCASSVRTGATYEQYFGPGTRLTVT.

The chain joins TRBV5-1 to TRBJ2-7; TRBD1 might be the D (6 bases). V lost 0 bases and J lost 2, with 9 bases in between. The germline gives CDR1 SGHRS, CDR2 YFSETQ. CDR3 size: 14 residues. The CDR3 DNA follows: TGCGCCAGCAGCTTGGGACAGGAGGCCTACGAGCAGTACTTC. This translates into CASSLGQEAYEQYF. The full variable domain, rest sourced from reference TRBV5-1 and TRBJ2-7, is KAGVTQTPRYLIKTRGQQVTLSCSPISGHRSVSWYQQTPGQGLQFLFEYFSETQRNKGNFPGRFSGRQFSNSRSEMNVSTLELGDSALYLCASSLGQEAYEQYFGPGTRLTVT.

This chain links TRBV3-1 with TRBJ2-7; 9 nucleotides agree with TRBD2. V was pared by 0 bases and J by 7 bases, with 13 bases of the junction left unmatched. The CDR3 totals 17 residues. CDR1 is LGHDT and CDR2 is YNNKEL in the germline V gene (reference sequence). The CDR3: CASSQEALAGRVGEQYF. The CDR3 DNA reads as TGTGCCAGCAGCCAAGAGGCACTAGCGGGTCGCGTTGGGGAGCAGTACTTC.

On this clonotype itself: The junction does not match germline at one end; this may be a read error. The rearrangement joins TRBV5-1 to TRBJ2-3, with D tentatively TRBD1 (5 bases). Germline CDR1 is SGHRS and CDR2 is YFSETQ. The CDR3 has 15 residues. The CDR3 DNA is TGCACCAGCAGCCCCAGGGCGTCCGTGGCAGATACGCAGTATTTT. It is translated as CTSSPRASVADTQYF.

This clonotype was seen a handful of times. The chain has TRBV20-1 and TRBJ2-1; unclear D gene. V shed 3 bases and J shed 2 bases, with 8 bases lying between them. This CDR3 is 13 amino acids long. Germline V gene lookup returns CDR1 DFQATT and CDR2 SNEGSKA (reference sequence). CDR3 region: CSASKAAYNEQFF. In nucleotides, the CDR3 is TGCAGTGCTAGCAAGGCTGCCTACAATGAGCAGTTCTTC.